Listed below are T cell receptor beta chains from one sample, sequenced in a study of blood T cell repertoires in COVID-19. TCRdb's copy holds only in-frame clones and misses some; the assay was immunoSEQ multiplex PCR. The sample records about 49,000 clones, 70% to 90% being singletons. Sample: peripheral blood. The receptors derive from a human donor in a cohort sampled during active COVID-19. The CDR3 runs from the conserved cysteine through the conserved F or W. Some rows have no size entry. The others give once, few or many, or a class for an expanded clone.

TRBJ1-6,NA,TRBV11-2,CASSLTGTDSPLHF
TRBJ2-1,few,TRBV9,CASSVVGSSYNEQFF
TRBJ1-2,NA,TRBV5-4,CASGGAGGYTF
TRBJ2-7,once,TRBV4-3,CASSQVSGRALAEQYF
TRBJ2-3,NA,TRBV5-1,CASSVNGHRTDTQYF
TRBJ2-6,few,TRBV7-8,CASSSVPPIAGSGANVLTF
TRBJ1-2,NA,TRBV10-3,CAISGTDYGYTF
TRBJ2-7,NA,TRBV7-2,CASSLGQGQGEQYF
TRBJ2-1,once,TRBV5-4,CASSLALAGGNEQFF
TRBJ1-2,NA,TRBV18,CASSPTGITANYGYTF
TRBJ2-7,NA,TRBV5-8,CASSRRTGDFEQYF
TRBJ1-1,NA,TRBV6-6,CATETGGRSEAFF
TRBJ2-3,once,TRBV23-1,CASSQTTGQIGGDTQYF
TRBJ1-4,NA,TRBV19,CASSLPGATNEKLFF
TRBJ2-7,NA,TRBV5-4,CASSRDRVEQYF
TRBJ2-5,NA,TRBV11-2,CASSLRLAETQYF
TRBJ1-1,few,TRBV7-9,CASSLVKETEAFF
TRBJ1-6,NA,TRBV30,CAWKVGGNNSPLHF
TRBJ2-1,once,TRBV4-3,CASSLGYGGNNEQFF
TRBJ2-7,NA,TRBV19,CASKGKRPPDSEQYF
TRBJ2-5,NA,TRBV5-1,CASSKPGVSGTEETQYF
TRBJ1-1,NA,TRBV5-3,CARSLRFLAREAFF
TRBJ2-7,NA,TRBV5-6,CASSTGHIPYEQYF
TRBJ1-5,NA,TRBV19,CASSEQTGSQPQHF
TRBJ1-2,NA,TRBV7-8,CASSLIDRLAGYTF
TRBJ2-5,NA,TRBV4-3,CASSQESRGGGTQYF
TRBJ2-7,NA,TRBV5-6,CASSPTTGYPYEQYF
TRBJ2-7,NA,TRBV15,CATSREGQAHSYEQYF
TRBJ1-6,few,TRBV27,CASRLQGAGNSPLHF
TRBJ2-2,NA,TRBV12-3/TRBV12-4,CASSLGGAGELFF
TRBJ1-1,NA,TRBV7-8,CASSLRLEQNTEAFF
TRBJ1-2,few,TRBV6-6,CATKKEKANYGYTF
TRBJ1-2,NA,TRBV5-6,CASSHPQGNGYTF
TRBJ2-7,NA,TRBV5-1,CASSLAVAGVVEQYF
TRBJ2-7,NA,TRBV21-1,CASSGQGEAYEQYF
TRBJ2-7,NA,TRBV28,CASRAGFYEQYF
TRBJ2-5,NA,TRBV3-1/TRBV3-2,CASSLQQAGTQYF
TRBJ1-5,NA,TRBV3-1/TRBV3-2,CASSQEGGLGNQPQHF
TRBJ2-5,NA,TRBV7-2,CASSLGGRGETQYF
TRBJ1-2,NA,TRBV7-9,CASSLEGEGGYTF